The clone carrying this TCR beta chain was picked up one time. The data originate from a study of graft-versus-host responses after intestinal transplantation. Assay used: immunoSEQ multiplex PCR; TCRdb lists only in-frame clones, some missing. The sample lists roughly 99,000 clones, more than 75% occurring once. This CDR3 is built from 15 residues. V lost 0 bases, J lost 8 bases, and 15 bases lay in between. Germline loops: CDR1 SGDLS, CDR2 YYNGEE. This sequence joins TRBV9 and TRBJ2-1; no clear D gene. This receptor was taken from a human patient who received an intestinal transplant, so some T cells may come from the graft donor. The material sequenced was PBMCs, taken 255 days after intestinal transplant. As DNA, the CDR3 is TGTGCCAGCAGCGTAGGAGATCCCCGGATAGATGAGCAGTTCTTC. This sequence encodes CASSVGDPRIDEQFF.